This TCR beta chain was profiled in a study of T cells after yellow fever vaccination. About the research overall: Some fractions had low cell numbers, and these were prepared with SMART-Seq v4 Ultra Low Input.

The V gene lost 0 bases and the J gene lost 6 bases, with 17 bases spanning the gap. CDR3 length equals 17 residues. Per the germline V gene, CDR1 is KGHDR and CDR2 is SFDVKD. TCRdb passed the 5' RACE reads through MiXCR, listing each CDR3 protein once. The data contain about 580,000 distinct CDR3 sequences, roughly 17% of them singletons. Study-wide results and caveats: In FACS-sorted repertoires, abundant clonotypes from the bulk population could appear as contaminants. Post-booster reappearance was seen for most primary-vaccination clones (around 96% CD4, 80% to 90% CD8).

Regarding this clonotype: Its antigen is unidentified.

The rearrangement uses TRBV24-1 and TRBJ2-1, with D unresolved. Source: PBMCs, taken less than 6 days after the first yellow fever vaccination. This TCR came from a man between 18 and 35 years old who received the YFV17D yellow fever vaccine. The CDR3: CATSDLPHPVGPNEQFF. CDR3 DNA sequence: TGTGCCACCAGTGATTTGCCTCATCCCGTCGGCCCCAATGAGCAGTTCTTC.